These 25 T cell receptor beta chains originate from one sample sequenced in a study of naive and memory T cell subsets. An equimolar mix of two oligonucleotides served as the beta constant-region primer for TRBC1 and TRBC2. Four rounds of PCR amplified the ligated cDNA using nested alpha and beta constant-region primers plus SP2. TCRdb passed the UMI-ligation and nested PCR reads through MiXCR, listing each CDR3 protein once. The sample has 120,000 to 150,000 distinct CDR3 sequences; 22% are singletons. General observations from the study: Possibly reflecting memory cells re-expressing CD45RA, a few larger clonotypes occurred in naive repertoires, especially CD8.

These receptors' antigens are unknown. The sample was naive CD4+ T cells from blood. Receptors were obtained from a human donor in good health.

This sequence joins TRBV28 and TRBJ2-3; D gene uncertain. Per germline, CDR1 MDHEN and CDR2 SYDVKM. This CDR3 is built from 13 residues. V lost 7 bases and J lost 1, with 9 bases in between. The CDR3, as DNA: TGTGCCAGCACCATTTCAGGCACAGATACGCAGTATTTT. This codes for CASTISGTDTQYF.

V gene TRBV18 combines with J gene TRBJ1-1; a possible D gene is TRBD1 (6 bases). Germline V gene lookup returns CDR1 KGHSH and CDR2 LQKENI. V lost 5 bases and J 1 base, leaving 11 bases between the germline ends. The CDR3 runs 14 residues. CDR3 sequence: CASSRKQGNTEAFF. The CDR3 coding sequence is TGTGCCAGCTCAAGGAAACAGGGGAACACTGAAGCTTTCTTT. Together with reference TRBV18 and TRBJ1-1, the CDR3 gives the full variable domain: NAGVMQNPRHLVRRRGQEARLRCSPMKGHSHVYWYRQLPEEGLKFMVYLQKENIIDESGMPKERFSAEFPKEGPSILRIQQVVRGDSAAYFCASSRKQGNTEAFFGQGTRLTVV.

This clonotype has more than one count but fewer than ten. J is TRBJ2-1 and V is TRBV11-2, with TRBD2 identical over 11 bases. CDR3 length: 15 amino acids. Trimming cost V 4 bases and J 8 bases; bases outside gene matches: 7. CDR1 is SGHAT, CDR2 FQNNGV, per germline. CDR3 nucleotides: TGTGCCAGCAGCTCCTCTAGCGGGAGGCTTGATGAGCAGTTCTTC. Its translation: CASSSSSGRLDEQFF. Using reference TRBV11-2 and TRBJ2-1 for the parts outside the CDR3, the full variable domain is EAGVAQSPRYKIIEKRQSVAFWCNPISGHATLYWYQQILGQGPKLLIQFQNNGVVDDSQLPKDRFSAERLKGVDSTLKIQPAKLEDSAVYLCASSSSSGRLDEQFFGPGTRLTVL.

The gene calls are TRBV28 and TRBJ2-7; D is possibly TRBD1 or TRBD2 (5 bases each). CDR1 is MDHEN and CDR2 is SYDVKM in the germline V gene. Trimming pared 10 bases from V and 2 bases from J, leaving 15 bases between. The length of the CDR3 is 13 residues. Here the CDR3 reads CATWDGSTYEQYF. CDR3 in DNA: TGTGCCACCTGGGACGGCTCTACCTACGAGCAGTACTTC. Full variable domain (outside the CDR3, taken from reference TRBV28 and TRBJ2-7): DVKVTQSSRYLVKRTGEKVFLECVQDMDHENMFWYRQDPGLGLRLIYFSYDVKMKEKGDIPEGYSVSREKKERFSLILESASTNQTSMYLCATWDGSTYEQYFGPGTRLTVT.

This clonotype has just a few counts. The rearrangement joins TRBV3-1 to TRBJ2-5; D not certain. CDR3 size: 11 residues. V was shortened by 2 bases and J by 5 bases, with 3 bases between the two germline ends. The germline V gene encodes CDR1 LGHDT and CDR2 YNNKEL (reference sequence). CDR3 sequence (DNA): TGTGCCAGCAGCCAATTGGAGACCCAGTACTTC. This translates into CASSQLETQYF.

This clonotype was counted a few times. CDR3 region: CASSYTYRTTYNEQFF. CDR3 bases: TGTGCCAGCAGTTACACTTATCGCACAACCTACAATGAGCAGTTCTTC. The rearrangement joins TRBV6-2 or TRBV6-3 to TRBJ2-1, with D unresolved. Germline CDR1 MNHEY, CDR2 SVGEGT. There are 16 residues in the CDR3. The V end lost 2 bases, the J end lost 2 bases, and 13 bases lay between the germline ends.

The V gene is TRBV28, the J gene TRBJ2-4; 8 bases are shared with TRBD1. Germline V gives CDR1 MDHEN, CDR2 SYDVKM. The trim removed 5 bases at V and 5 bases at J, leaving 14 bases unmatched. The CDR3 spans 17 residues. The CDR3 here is CASSPSDRVDRQNIQYF. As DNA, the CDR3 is TGTGCCAGCAGTCCCTCGGACAGGGTTGACCGCCAAAACATTCAGTACTTC.

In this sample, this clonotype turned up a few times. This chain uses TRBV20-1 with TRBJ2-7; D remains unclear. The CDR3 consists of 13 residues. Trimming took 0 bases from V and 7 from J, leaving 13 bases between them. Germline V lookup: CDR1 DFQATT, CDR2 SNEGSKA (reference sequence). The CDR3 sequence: CSARDSDWDEQYF. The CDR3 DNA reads TGCAGTGCTAGAGATTCGGATTGGGATGAGCAGTACTTC.

The CDR3 DNA reads TGTGCCAGCAGCCCCGGGACGAGGGATGATGAGCCCCAGCATTTT. It yields the protein CASSPGTRDDEPQHF. The chain uses TRBV12-3 or TRBV12-4 and TRBJ1-5, with D possibly TRBD1 on 5 matching bases. This CDR3 is 15 amino acids long. Trimming stripped 6 bases from V and 8 bases from J, with 20 bases between.

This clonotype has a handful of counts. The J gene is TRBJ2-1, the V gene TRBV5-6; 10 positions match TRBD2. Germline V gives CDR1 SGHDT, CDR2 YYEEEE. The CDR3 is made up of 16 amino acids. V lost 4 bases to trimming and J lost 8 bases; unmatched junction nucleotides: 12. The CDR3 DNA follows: TGTGCCAGCAGCCGAACGGCTAGCGGGAGTTTAGATGAGCAGTTCTTC. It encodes CASSRTASGSLDEQFF.

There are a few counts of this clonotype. CDR3 region: CASSRNREAQPQHF. The CDR3 bases are TGTGCCAGCAGCAGAAACCGGGAGGCACAGCCCCAGCATTTT. The chain joins TRBV6-2 or TRBV6-3 to TRBJ1-5, with D uncertain. The CDR3 has 14 residues. CDR1 is MNHEY, CDR2 SVGEGT, per germline. With 6 bases removed from V and 7 bases from J, the gap between germline ends came to 16 bases.

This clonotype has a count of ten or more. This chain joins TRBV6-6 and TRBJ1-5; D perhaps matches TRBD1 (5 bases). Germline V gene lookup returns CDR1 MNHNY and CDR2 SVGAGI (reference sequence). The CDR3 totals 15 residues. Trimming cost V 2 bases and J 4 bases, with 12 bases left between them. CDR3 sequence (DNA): TGTGCCAGCAGTTACCGGGACCCCTGGAATCAGCCCCAGCATTTT. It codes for CASSYRDPWNQPQHF.

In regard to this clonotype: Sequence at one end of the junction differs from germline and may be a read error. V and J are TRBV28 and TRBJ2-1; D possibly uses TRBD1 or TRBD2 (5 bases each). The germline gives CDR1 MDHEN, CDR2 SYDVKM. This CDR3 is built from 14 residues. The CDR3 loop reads CASSSGTENKEQFF. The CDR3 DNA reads TGTGCCAGCAGTTCCGGGACGGAGAACAAGGAGCAGTTCTTC.

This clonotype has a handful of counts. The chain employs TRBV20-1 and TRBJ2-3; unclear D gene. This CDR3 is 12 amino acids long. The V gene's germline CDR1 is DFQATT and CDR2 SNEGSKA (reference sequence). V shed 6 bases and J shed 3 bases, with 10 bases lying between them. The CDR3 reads CSAPLRTDTQYF. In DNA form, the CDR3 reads TGCAGTGCCCCCCTTCGAACAGATACGCAGTATTTT.

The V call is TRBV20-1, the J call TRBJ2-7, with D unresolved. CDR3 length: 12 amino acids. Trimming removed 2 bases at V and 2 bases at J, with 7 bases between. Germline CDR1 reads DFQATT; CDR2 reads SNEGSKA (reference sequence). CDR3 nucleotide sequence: TGCAGTGCTAGATACCGTACCTACGAGCAGTACTTC. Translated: CSARYRTYEQYF.

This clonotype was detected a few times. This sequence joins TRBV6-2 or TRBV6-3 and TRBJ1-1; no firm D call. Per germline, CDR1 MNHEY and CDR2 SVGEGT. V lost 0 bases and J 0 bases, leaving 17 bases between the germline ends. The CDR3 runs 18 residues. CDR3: CASSYSEGRPLLNTEAFF. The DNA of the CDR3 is TGTGCCAGCAGTTACTCCGAAGGACGTCCTCTTCTGAACACTGAAGCTTTCTTT.

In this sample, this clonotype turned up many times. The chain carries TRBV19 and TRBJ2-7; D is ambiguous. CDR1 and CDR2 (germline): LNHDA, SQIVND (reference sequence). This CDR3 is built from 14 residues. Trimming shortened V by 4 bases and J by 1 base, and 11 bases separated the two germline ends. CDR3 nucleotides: TGTGCCAGTAGTAGGCAGGTATCGTCCTACGAGCAGTACTTC. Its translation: CASSRQVSSYEQYF. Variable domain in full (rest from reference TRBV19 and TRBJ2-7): DGGITQSPKYLFRKEGQNVTLSCEQNLNHDAMYWYRQDPGQGLRLIYYSQIVNDFQKGDIAEGYSVSREKKESFPLTVTSAQKNPTAFYLCASSRQVSSYEQYFGPGTRLTVT.

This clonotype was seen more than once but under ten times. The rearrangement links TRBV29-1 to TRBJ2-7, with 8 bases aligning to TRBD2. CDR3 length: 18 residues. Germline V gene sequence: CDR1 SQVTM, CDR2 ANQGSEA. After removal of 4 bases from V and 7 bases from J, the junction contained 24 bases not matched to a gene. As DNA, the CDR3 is TGCAGCGTTGGGGGGGCACGGGGTAGCGGGGCCTTGTCGACAGAGCAGTACTTC. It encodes CSVGGARGSGALSTEQYF.

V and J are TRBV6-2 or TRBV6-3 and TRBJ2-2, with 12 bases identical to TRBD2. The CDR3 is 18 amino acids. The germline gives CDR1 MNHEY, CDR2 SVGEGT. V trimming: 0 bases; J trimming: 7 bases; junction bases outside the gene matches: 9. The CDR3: CASSYSPGLAGLDGELFF. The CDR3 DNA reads TGTGCCAGCAGTTACTCTCCTGGACTAGCGGGATTGGACGGGGAGCTGTTTTTT.

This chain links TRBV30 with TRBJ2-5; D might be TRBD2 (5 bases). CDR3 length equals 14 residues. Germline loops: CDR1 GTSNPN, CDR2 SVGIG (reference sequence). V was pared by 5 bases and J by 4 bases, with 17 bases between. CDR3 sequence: CAWEQRRVRETQYF. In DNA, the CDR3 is TGTGCCTGGGAGCAAAGGCGGGTCAGAGAGACCCAGTACTTC. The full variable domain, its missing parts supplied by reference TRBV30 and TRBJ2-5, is SQTIHQWPATLVQPVGSPLSLECTVEGTSNPNLYWYRQAAGRGLQLLFYSVGIGQISSEVPQNLSASRPQDRQFILSSKKLLLSDSGFYLCAWEQRRVRETQYFGPGTRLLVL.

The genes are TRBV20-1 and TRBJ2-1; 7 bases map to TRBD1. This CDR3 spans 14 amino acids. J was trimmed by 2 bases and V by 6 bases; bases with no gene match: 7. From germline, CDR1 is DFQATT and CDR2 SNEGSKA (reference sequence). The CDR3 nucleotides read TGCAGTGCCCCGGGACAGATAACCTACAATGAGCAGTTCTTC. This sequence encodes CSAPGQITYNEQFF.

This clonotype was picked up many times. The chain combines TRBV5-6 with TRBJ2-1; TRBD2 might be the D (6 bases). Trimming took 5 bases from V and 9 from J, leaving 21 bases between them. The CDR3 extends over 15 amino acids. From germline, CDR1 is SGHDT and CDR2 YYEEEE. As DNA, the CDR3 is TGTGCCAGCAGTGAAGCGGTCCCCCAGGAGGGTGAGCAGTTCTTC. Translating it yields CASSEAVPQEGEQFF.

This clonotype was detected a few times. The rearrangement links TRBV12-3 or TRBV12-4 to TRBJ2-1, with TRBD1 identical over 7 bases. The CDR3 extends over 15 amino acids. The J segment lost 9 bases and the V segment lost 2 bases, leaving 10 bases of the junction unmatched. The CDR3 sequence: CASSLTTGWMGEQFF. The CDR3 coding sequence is TGTGCCAGCAGTTTAACGACAGGGTGGATGGGTGAGCAGTTCTTC.

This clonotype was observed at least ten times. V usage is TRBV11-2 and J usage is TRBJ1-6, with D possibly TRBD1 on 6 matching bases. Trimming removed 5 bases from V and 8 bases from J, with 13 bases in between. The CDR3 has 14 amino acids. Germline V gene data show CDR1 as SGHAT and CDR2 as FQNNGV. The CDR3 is CASSPGSGDSPLHF. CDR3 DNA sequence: TGTGCCAGCAGCCCGGGGTCAGGGGATTCACCCCTCCACTTT.

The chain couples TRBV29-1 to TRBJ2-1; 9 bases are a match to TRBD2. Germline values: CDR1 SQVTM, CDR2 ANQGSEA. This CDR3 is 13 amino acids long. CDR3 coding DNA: TGCACCACGGCGGCTAGCGGGGCGGGGGAGCAGTTCTTC. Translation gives CTTAASGAGEQFF.